This entry lists 4 T cell receptor beta chains sequenced from one sample in a study of cytomegalovirus exposure and HLA in healthy donors. TCRdb's table, derived via immunoSEQ multiplex PCR, lists solely in-frame clones and lacks some. Seen here are over 50,000 clones, 90% to 96% observed once, and the top ten hold more than 0.9%. Material: PBMCs. The receptor source for this set is a woman younger than 35 in good health and CMV-seronegative.

The V gene is TRBV7-8, the J gene TRBJ2-1; 16 nucleotides match TRBD2. The CDR3 is 15 amino acids. The germline CDR1 and CDR2 sequences are SGHVS and FQNEAQ. The J segment lost 9 bases and the V segment lost 5 bases, leaving 4 bases of the junction unmatched. Written as DNA, the CDR3 is TGTGCCAGCAGCCCGGGACTAGCGGGGGGGGGTGAGCAGTTCTTC. Its translation is CASSPGLAGGGEQFF.

The chain is built from TRBV30 and TRBJ2-3; D perhaps matches TRBD2 (6 bases). Germline CDR1 reads GTSNPN; CDR2 reads SVGIG (reference sequence). This CDR3 is built from 16 residues. V lost 3 bases and J 2 bases, leaving 18 bases between the germline ends. CDR3 sequence: CAWSQPVRGNTDTQYF. In DNA, the CDR3 is TGTGCCTGGAGCCAACCGGTCCGGGGGAACACAGATACGCAGTATTTT.

This chain links TRBV18 with TRBJ2-3; 8 bases match TRBD2. The germline CDR1 and CDR2 sequences are KGHSH and LQKENI. The J segment lost 4 bases and the V segment lost 2 bases, leaving 11 bases of the junction unmatched. This CDR3 region has 17 residues. CDR3 coding DNA: TGTGCCAGCTCACCATGGGGCGGGAGGTCGGCCGCAGATACGCAGTATTTT. It yields the protein CASSPWGGRSAADTQYF.

The chain uses TRBV5-1 and TRBJ2-1; 9 bases are shared with TRBD2. The CDR3 extends over 17 amino acids. Germline values: CDR1 SGHRS, CDR2 YFSETQ. Trimming at V came to 4 bases and at J to 7 bases, leaving 15 bases not matched to a gene. CDR3 coding DNA: TGCGCCAGCAGCCCTGTCGTGGCTAGCGGGATTGGGAATGAGCAGTTCTTC. This codes for CASSPVVASGIGNEQFF.